This entry is about one TCR beta chain. CDR1 is SQVTM and CDR2 is ANQGSEA in the germline V gene. The CDR3 extends over 13 amino acids. Trimming stripped 1 base from V and 3 bases from J, with 7 bases between. This specimen comes from a study of cytomegalovirus exposure and HLA in healthy donors. Repertoires were generated with immunoSEQ multiplex PCR, while TCRdb's copy carries only in-frame clones and drops some. The sample carries 65,000 or so clones, 90% to 95% recorded once. The clonotype was recovered from a man aged 18 to 30 in good health and CMV-seropositive. The V and J genes are TRBV29-1 and TRBJ2-1; perhaps TRBD1 as D (6 bases). Sequenced sample: PBMCs. This CDR3 reads CSVEGTDYNEQFF. The CDR3 DNA sequence: TGCAGCGTTGAAGGGACAGACTACAATGAGCAGTTCTTC.